This T cell receptor beta chain was found in a study of blood T cells in healthy people across ages. The study's findings and limits: Both naive CD4+ cell counts and diversity were greater in long-lived donors than in aged donors. Nothing was known about donor CMV status, and this possibly confounded expanded clonotype changes.

Russia was home to the donors, healthy Caucasian individuals aged roughly 6 to 100. Roughly 9.2 milliliters of peripheral blood were drawn from each donor into EDTA-treated tubes. This clonotype was detected only a few times. The antigen is undetermined. Trimming took 5 bases from V and 2 from J, leaving 9 bases between them. CDR3 length equals 14 residues. The germline V gene has CDR1 KGHDR and CDR2 SFDVKD. Together with a sample-barcoded 5' primer, a J-beta primer mix was included in a second PCR lasting about 7 to 12 cycles. Via MiXCR, TCRdb re-called the 5' RACE reads, giving one row per CDR3 protein. The sample has 660,000 or so distinct CDR3 sequences, under 65% seen once.

The J gene is TRBJ2-1, the V gene TRBV24-1, with unresolved D. The specimen sequenced was blood. The TCR was taken from a man aged 60-69 years in good health. The CDR3, as DNA: TGTGCCACCAGTGCCCCTGGGCCCTACAATGAGCAGTTCTTC. Its translation: CATSAPGPYNEQFF.